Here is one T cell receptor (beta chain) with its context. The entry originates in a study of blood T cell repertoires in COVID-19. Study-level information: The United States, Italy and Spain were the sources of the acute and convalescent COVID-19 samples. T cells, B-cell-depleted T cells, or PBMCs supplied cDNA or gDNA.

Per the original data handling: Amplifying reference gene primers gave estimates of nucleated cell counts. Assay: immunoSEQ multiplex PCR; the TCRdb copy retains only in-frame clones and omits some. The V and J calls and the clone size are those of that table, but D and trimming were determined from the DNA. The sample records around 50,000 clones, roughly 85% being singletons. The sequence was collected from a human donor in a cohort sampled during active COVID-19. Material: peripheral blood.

CDR3 in amino acids: CASSVRQLNTEAFF. The CDR3 region has the DNA TGTGCCAGCAGCGTGAGACAATTGAACACTGAAGCTTTCTTT. The rearrangement joins TRBV9 to TRBJ1-1; D gene ambiguous. V lost 2 bases and J 0 bases, leaving 8 bases between the germline ends. CDR1 and CDR2 (germline): SGDLS, YYNGEE. The length of the CDR3 is 14 residues.